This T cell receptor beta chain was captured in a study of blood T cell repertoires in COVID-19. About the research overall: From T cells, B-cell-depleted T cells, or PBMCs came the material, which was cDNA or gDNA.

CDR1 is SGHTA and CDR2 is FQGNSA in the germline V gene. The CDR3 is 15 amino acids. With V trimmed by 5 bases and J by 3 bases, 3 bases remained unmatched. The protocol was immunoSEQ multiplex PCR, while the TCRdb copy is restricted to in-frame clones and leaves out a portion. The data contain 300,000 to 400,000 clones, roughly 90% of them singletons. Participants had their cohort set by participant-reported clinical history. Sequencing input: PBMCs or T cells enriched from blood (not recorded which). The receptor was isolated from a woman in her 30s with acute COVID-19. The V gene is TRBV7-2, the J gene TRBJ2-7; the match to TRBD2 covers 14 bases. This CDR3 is CASSKTSGGDYEQYF. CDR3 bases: TGTGCCAGCAGCAAGACTAGCGGGGGGGACTACGAGCAGTACTTC.